This T cell receptor beta chain emerged from a study of blood T cell repertoires in COVID-19. This CDR3 spans 15 amino acids. The V segment lost 0 bases and the J segment 4 bases; nucleotides outside the gene matches: 2. CDR1 and CDR2 from the germline V gene are SGHDT and YYEEEE. Source study methods: Nucleated cell counts were estimated from reference gene primer amplification. The repertoire was sequenced with immunoSEQ multiplex PCR; TCRdb's copy has only in-frame clones and lacks some. V, J and clone size derive from that table, while D and trimming were established from the DNA sequence. The table shows roughly 110,000 clones, with just over 90% occurring only once.

The rearrangement joins TRBV5-6 to TRBJ2-1; 9 nucleotides agree with TRBD1. The specimen was peripheral blood. The receptor's source is a woman younger than 45 with acute or convalescent COVID-19. CDR3 DNA: TGTGCCAGCAGCTTGGGGACAGGGGCTTACAATGAGCAGTTCTTC. Translating gives CASSLGTGAYNEQFF.